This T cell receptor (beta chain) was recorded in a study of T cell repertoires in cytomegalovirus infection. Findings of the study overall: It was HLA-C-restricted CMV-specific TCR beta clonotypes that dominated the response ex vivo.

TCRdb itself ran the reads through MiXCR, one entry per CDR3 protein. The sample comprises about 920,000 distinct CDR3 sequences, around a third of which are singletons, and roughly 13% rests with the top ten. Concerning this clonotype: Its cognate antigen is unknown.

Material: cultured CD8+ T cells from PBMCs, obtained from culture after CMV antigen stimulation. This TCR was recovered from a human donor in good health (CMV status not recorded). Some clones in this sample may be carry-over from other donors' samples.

The CDR3 protein is CASRPGLWGEKLFF. The CDR3 region has the DNA TGTGCCAGCAGGCCGGGACTTTGGGGCGAAAAACTGTTTTTT. The rearrangement uses TRBV6-5 and TRBJ1-4, with D tentatively TRBD1 (5 bases). V lost 6 bases and J lost 8, with 16 bases in between. Germline CDR1 is MNHEY and CDR2 is SVGAGI. The CDR3 runs to 14 residues.